The clone carrying this TCR beta chain was recorded only once. The sample is drawn from a study of blood T cell repertoires in COVID-19. The table came from immunoSEQ multiplex PCR; TCRdb's copy has only in-frame clones and leaves some out. Among some 70,000 clones listed, about four fifths were seen once. This TCR derives from a woman aged 70-85 years with acute or convalescent COVID-19. Specimen: peripheral blood.

CDR3 loop: CASSPQGADTGELFF. The CDR3 coding sequence is TGTGCCAGCTCACCTCAGGGGGCTGACACCGGGGAGCTGTTTTTT. The chain is built from TRBV18 and TRBJ2-2; 8 bases fit TRBD1. CDR3 length: 15 residues. The trim removed 3 bases at V and 3 bases at J, leaving 3 bases unmatched. The germline CDR1 and CDR2 sequences are KGHSH and LQKENI.